Following are 4 T cell receptor beta chains from one sample sequenced in a study of PD-L1 blockade in urothelial cancer. Described time point: pretreatment peripheral blood. Profiled with immunoSEQ multiplex PCR; TCRdb holds only in-frame clones, not every one. In the table there are approximately 86,000 clones, over 80% of which are singletons. The source material was PBMCs, sampled around atezolizumab (anti-PD-L1) treatment. These receptors were obtained from a man in his forties with urothelial cancer.

The chain combines TRBV28 with TRBJ1-4; 10 bases are a match to TRBD1. This CDR3 contains 14 residues. Germline lookup yields CDR1 MDHEN and CDR2 SYDVKM. The V segment lost 6 bases and the J segment 5 bases; nucleotides outside the gene matches: 3. The CDR3 bases are TGTGCCAGCAGCAGGACAGGGGGGAATGAAAAACTGTTTTTT. It translates to CASSRTGGNEKLFF.

V is TRBV29-1 and J is TRBJ1-5, with D unclear. Per germline, CDR1 SQVTM and CDR2 ANQGSEA. The CDR3 sequence is 14 residues long. Trimming stripped 6 bases from V and 0 bases from J, with 12 bases between. DNA for the CDR3: TGCAGCGTCCTATCCGGTTATAGCAATCAGCCCCAGCATTTT. Translating it yields CSVLSGYSNQPQHF.

The genes are TRBV28 and TRBJ1-4, with 9 bases lining up with TRBD1. The trim removed 2 bases at V and 6 bases at J, leaving 4 bases unmatched. The CDR3 contains 15 residues. The germline V gene encodes CDR1 MDHEN and CDR2 SYDVKM. The CDR3 here is CASSLGGQGDEKLFF. The CDR3 DNA follows: TGTGCCAGCAGTTTAGGGGGACAGGGAGATGAAAAACTGTTTTTT.

This clone was observed a single time. V usage is TRBV9 and J usage is TRBJ2-1, with no clear D. The V gene's germline CDR1 is SGDLS and CDR2 YYNGEE. V dropped 1 base and J dropped 5 bases, with 10 bases sitting between them. The CDR3 sequence is 14 residues long. The CDR3 bases are TGTGCCAGCAGCGTACTAAACTCGAACAATGAGCAGTTCTTC. It yields the protein CASSVLNSNNEQFF.